This T cell receptor (beta chain) derives from a study of T cell changes during pregnancy in multiple sclerosis. Libraries were prepared by immunoSEQ multiplex PCR; TCRdb keeps only in-frame clonotypes and omits some of them. The top ten clones hold around 3.5% of a sample with approximately 60,000 clones, approximately 94% of them seen once. The junction had 5 bases not matched to a gene; V was cut back by 1 base and J by 7 bases. The CDR3 loop spans 16 amino acids. Germline V lookup: CDR1 SGHVS, CDR2 FNYEAQ. The specimen comprised CD8+ T cells from peripheral blood mononuclear cells, sampled in the third trimester of pregnancy. The receptor comes from a female donor with multiple sclerosis, enrolled in a pregnancy study. This chain uses TRBV7-6 with TRBJ2-1; 12 bases are shared with TRBD2. The CDR3 loop reads CASSLVLAGGWNEQFF. In nucleotides, the CDR3 is TGTGCCAGCAGCTTAGTACTAGCGGGAGGATGGAATGAGCAGTTCTTC.